This entry is about one T cell receptor (beta chain). What it binds is unknown. Looked up from germline, CDR1 is LGHDT and CDR2 is YNNKEL (reference sequence). The CDR3 is 15 amino acids. V was trimmed by 3 bases and J by 1 base, leaving 11 bases between them. The repertoire was sequenced with immunoSEQ multiplex PCR; TCRdb's copy has only in-frame clones and lacks some. The sample holds 130,000 to 150,000 clones; roughly 88% are singletons and the top ten take 3% to 3.5%. The sample belongs to a study of T cell responses to AZD1222 COVID-19 vaccine. Overall study results and limits: There were mostly white British donors and more females than males, and clonal diversity was possibly underestimated. At 160-218 and 743-854, vaccine-associated CD4 TCRs were dominant, and they spanned spike. Recipients of two AZD1222 doses showed rising Spike-specific TCR breadth and depth.

This rearrangement joins TRBV3-1 (or the pseudogene TRBV3-2) to TRBJ2-3, with TRBD2 as a possible D gene (5 bases). Source: peripheral blood, taken on day 0 of MenACWY control vaccination. The clonotype originates from an adult in good health. The CDR3 DNA follows: TGTGCCAGCAGCCAGCGAGCGGCGGGCACAGATACGCAGTATTTT. Its translation: CASSQRAAGTDTQYF.